What follows are 9 T cell receptor beta chains derived from one specimen sequenced in a study of glioma-infiltrating T cells. Using RNA template, CDR3s of TCR alpha and beta were amplified with iRepertoire arm-PCR. One entry per CDR3 protein, called by TCRdb with MiXCR from the multiplex PCR reads. The sample lists 95,000 to 150,000 distinct CDR3 sequences; roughly 24% were seen once. Sequenced input: glioma tissue, nonneoplastic brain tissue, or PBMCs (not recorded which). These receptors were obtained from a human donor with low-grade glioma or glioblastoma, undergoing nonglioma brain surgery, or in good health (not recorded which).

This sequence joins TRBV6-1 and TRBJ2-7; 8 nucleotides line up with TRBD2. The germline V gene encodes CDR1 MNHNS and CDR2 SASEGT. Germline trimming cut 6 bases from V and 5 bases from J; bases unmatched to any gene: 15. This CDR3 region has 16 residues. The DNA of the CDR3 is TGTGCCAGCAGCCAGGAGCGGGAGAGCTCCTACAACGAGCAGTACTTC. As protein: CASSQERESSYNEQYF.

V is TRBV7-9 and J is TRBJ2-7; D ambiguous. V lost 7 bases and J lost 2, with 12 bases in between. Germline V gives CDR1 SEHNR, CDR2 FQNEAQ (reference sequence). The CDR3 is made up of 13 amino acids. For the CDR3, the DNA is TGTGCCAGCATTATCGACACTCCCTACGAGCAGTACTTC. Its protein product is CASIIDTPYEQYF.

The table lists this clonotype with many counts. The rearrangement uses TRBV15 and TRBJ2-1; perhaps TRBD2 as D (5 bases). Per the germline V gene, CDR1 is LNHNV and CDR2 is YYDKDF (reference sequence). The CDR3 contains 14 residues. V shed 6 bases and J shed 0 bases, with 9 bases lying between them. The CDR3 protein is CATRWTGSYNEQFF. DNA of the CDR3: TGTGCCACCAGATGGACTGGCTCCTACAATGAGCAGTTCTTC.

The rearrangement links TRBV20-1 to TRBJ2-1; 10 bases line up with TRBD2. The ends lost 6 bases at V and 4 bases at J; junction bases unmatched: 21. This CDR3 comprises 19 residues. Germline-derived CDR1 and CDR2 are DFQATT and SNEGSKA (reference sequence). CDR3 sequence reads: CSAELAGTSDTRPYNEQFF. CDR3 bases: TGCAGTGCGGAGCTAGCCGGGACTAGCGACACTCGCCCATACAATGAGCAGTTCTTC.

This clonotype was seen many times. The V call is TRBV28, the J call TRBJ2-1; 8 nucleotides align to TRBD2. The V and J ends lost 1 base and 1 base, in that order; junction bases with no gene match: 6. The CDR3 spans 17 residues. Per germline, CDR1 MDHEN and CDR2 SYDVKM. The CDR3: CASSLYRTGGSYNEQFF. CDR3 DNA: TGTGCCAGCAGTTTATACCGAACGGGAGGGTCCTACAATGAGCAGTTCTTC.

This clonotype was counted a few times. The chain links TRBV5-5 to TRBJ1-2, with TRBD1 matching over 9 bases. The CDR3 contains 14 residues. The germline V gene has CDR1 SGHKS and CDR2 YYEKEE (reference sequence). V was pared by 0 bases and J by 4 bases, with 1 base of the junction left unmatched. The CDR3 DNA reads TGTGCCAGCAGCTTGGCGGACAGGGGCTATGGCTACACCTTC. This gives the protein CASSLADRGYGYTF.

This clonotype was recorded a few times. V gene TRBV19 combines with J gene TRBJ1-1; D is possibly TRBD1 (5 bases). Trimming took off 8 bases at V and 0 bases at J, with 13 bases between the two ends. This CDR3 is 14 amino acids long. Germline V CDR1 and CDR2: LNHDA, SQIVND (reference sequence). CDR3 sequence (DNA): TGTGCCAGTGAATCACCAGGGTTGAACACTGAAGCTTTCTTT. Amino acids: CASESPGLNTEAFF.

As concerns this clonotype: The junction departs from germline at one end; a sequencing error may be responsible. The gene calls are TRBV6-2 or TRBV6-3 and TRBJ2-7, with a tentative D call TRBD1 (6 bases). This CDR3 region has 16 residues. Germline V gene data show CDR1 as MNHEY and CDR2 as SVGEGT. CDR3 bases: TGTGCCAGCAGTTACGGGGGCCCAGGGAGCTCCTACGAGCAGTGCTTC. It is translated as CASSYGGPGSSYEQCF.

Note on this clonotype: A much bigger clone sits one base away, suggesting this may be a read error. This sequence joins TRBV29-1 and TRBJ2-1, with D possibly matching TRBD2 (6 bases). With 3 bases removed from V and 6 bases from J, the gap between germline ends came to 9 bases. CDR1 is SQVTM and CDR2 is ANQGSEA in the germline V gene. The CDR3 covers 12 residues. The CDR3 spells CSVERDVNEQFF. CDR3 coding DNA: TGCAGCGTTGAGCGGGATGTCAATGAGCAGTTCTTC.